This T cell receptor (beta chain) was identified in a study of T cell responses to AZD1222 COVID-19 vaccine. V shed 0 bases and J 4 bases; nucleotides not matched to a gene: 3. The V gene's germline CDR1 is SGDLS and CDR2 YYNGEE. CDR3 length equals 14 residues. Study-wide findings and caveats: Nearly half of unique spike-specific TCRs reportedly avoided B.1.351 and B.1.1.7 mutated regions. Elevations in Spike-specific TCR breadth and depth followed administration of two AZD1222 doses. Only after the peak T cell response were repertoires sampled.

The assay was immunoSEQ multiplex PCR, and TCRdb's table has in-frame clones only and misses some. The sample shows about 130,000 clones, 85% to 95% of them seen only once. Turning to this clone: As yet, its antigen is unknown.

Pooled samples include second doses given at about 4 or 12 weeks. Sequenced material: peripheral blood, taken 28 days after the second AZD1222 dose. The sequence was collected from an adult who received the AZD1222 COVID-19 vaccine. This chain links TRBV9 with TRBJ1-2, with TRBD1 matching over 7 bases. CDR3 region: CASSVDAGGYGYTF. For the CDR3, the DNA is TGTGCCAGCAGCGTAGACGCAGGGGGCTATGGCTACACCTTC.